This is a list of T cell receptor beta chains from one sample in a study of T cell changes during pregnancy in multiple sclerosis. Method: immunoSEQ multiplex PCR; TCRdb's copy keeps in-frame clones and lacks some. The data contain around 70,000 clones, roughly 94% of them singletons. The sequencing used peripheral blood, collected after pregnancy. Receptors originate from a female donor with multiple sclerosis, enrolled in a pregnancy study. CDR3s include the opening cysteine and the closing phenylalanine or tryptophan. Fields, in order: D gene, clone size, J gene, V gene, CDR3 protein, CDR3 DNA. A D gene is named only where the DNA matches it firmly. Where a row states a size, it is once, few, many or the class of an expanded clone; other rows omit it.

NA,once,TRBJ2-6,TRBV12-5,CASGPSGANVLTF,TGTGCTAGTGGTCCATCCGGGGCCAACGTCCTGACTTTC
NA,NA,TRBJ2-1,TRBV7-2,CASSSQSGTYNEQFF,TGTGCCAGCAGCTCTCAGAGCGGGACATACAATGAGCAGTTCTTC
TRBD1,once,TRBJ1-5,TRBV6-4,CASSEVGGGNQPQHF,TGTGCCAGCAGTGAGGTAGGGGGCGGCAATCAGCCCCAGCATTTT
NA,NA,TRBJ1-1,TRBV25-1,CASSGGSWGAFF,TGTGCCAGCAGTGGAGGGTCCTGGGGAGCTTTCTTT
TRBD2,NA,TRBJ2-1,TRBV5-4,CASSFREGLNEQFF,TGTGCCAGCAGCTTCCGGGAGGGCCTAAATGAGCAGTTCTTC
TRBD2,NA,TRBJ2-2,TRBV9,CASSVDPSGSSGELFF,TGTGCCAGCAGCGTAGATCCTAGCGGGAGTTCCGGGGAGCTGTTTTTT
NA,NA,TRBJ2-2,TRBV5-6,CASSLGHAAGELFF,TGTGCCAGCAGCTTGGGGCATGCGGCCGGGGAGCTGTTTTTT
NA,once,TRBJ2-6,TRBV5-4,CASNSGLTSGANVLTF,TGTGCCAGCAATAGCGGACTCACCTCTGGGGCCAACGTCCTGACTTTC
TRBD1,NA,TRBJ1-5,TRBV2,CASSQGAPNQPQHF,TGTGCCAGCAGCCAGGGGGCCCCCAATCAGCCCCAGCATTTT
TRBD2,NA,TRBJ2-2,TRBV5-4,CASSLRVTSGETGELFF,TGTGCCAGCAGCTTGAGGGTGACTAGCGGGGAAACCGGGGAGCTGTTTTTT
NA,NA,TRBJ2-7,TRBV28,CASNTRTYEQYF,TGTGCCAGCAACACTAGAACCTACGAGCAGTACTTC
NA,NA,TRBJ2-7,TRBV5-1,CASSLGLETYEQYF,TGCGCCAGCAGCTTGGGACTAGAGACCTACGAGCAGTACTTC
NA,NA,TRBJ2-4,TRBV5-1,CASSLDPSGFGTKNIQYF,TGCGCCAGCAGCTTGGACCCCTCAGGTTTTGGAACCAAAAACATTCAGTACTTC
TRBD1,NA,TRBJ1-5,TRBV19,CASVAGQAVNQPQHF,TGTGCCAGTGTGGCGGGACAGGCGGTAAATCAGCCCCAGCATTTT
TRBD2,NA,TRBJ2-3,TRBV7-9,CASSSTRTSGSTDTQYF,TGTGCCAGCAGCTCTACCCGGACTAGCGGGAGCACAGATACGCAGTATTTT
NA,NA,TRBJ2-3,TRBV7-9,CASSLAASTDTQYF,TGTGCCAGCAGCTTGGCCGCTAGCACAGATACGCAGTATTTT
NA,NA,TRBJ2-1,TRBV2,CASSGSNSGEQFF,TGTGCCAGCAGTGGTTCTAATTCGGGTGAGCAGTTCTTC
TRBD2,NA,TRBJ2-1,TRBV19,CASRPTPSGRAYEQFF,TGTGCCAGCAGGCCGACCCCTAGCGGGAGGGCCTATGAGCAGTTCTTC
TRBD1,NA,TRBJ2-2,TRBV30,CAWVGRDRGYTGELFF,TGTGCCTGGGTGGGTCGGGACAGGGGATATACCGGGGAGCTGTTTTTT
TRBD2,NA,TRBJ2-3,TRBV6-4,CASSRLAASTDTQYF,TGTGCCAGCAGTCGACTAGCGGCTAGCACAGATACGCAGTATTTT
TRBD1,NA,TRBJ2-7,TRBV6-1,CASTLSGTGSYEQYF,TGTGCCAGCACCCTATCCGGGACAGGGAGCTACGAGCAGTACTTC
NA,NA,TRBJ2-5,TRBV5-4,CASKGGNFQETQYF,TGTGCCAGCAAAGGCGGGAACTTCCAAGAGACCCAGTACTTC
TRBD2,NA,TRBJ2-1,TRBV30,CAWRGVRLADNEQFF,TGTGCCTGGAGGGGGGTTCGACTAGCGGACAATGAGCAGTTCTTC
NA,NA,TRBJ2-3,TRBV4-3,CASSQDTSDTDTQYF,TGCGCCAGCAGCCAAGATACTAGTGATACAGATACGCAGTATTTT
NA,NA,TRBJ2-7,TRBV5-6,CASSLGAGAFSYEQYF,TGTGCCAGCAGCCTCGGGGCGGGGGCGTTTTCCTACGAGCAGTACTTC
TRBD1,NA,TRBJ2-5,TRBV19,CASSSENRGVETQYF,TGTGCCAGCTCTTCTGAAAACAGGGGGGTTGAGACCCAGTACTTC
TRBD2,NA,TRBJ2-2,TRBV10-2,CASSLAGLAGDETGELFF,TGCGCCAGCAGCCTAGCAGGACTAGCGGGAGATGAAACCGGGGAGCTGTTTTTT
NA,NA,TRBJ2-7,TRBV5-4,CASSQSRDRVLAVTYEQYF,TGTGCCAGCAGCCAGAGCCGGGACAGGGTACTAGCGGTTACCTACGAGCAGTACTTC
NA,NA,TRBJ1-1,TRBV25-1,CASSEGRVAFF,TGTGCCAGCAGTGAAGGCCGGGTAGCTTTCTTT
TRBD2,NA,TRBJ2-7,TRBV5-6,CASSLRTSGMLDEQYF,TGTGCCAGCAGCTTGAGGACTAGCGGGATGCTCGACGAGCAGTACTTC
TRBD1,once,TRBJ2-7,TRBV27,CASSLRGPSYEQYF,TGTGCCAGCAGTTTGAGGGGGCCCTCCTACGAGCAGTACTTC
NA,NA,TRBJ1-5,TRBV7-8,CASSLVQGGGQPQHF,TGTGCCAGCAGCTTAGTCCAGGGCGGGGGTCAGCCCCAGCATTTT
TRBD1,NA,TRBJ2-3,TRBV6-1,CASSEGGQGATDTQYF,TGTGCCAGCAGTGAAGGAGGACAGGGGGCGACAGATACGCAGTATTTT